One sample yielded the 19 T cell receptor beta chains listed below, sequenced in a study of identical twins listed by TCRdb under 2016. Libraries came from 5' RACE. This sample was sequenced with an Illumina HiSeq 2000. The public reads were reprocessed in TCRdb via fastp at Q25 and MiXCR, keeping in-frame beta chains. Every CDR3 protein is listed once, alongside the most common genes and DNA of its rows. Within this sample are 690,000 or so distinct CDR3 sequences, with 8% to 9% of them counted one time only. The top ten clonotypes cover 0.75% to 1% of the sample. The same specimen was also included in a second study, on yellow fever vaccine responses in identical twins.

Sequences were obtained from PBMCs. All receptors derive from a woman between 18 and 30 years old in good health.

This chain links TRBV7-3 with TRBJ2-2; no firm D call. CDR3 length equals 16 residues. Trimming took 2 bases from V and 0 from J, leaving 10 bases between them. CDR1 is SGHTA and CDR2 is FQGTGA in the germline V gene. CDR3 region: CASSLRGGSNTGELFF. The CDR3 nucleotides read TGTGCCAGCAGCTTACGTGGCGGTTCGAACACCGGGGAGCTGTTTTTT.

The chain is built from TRBV27 and TRBJ2-1; D is possibly TRBD1 (5 bases). Germline lookup yields CDR1 MNHEY and CDR2 SMNVEV (reference sequence). The CDR3 covers 15 residues. The germline V and J ends were trimmed by 6 bases and 4 bases, with 16 bases remaining between them. In nucleotides, the CDR3 is TGTGCCAGCAGAAAGGGGCAGGGTTTATACAATGAGCAGTTCTTC. Residues: CASRKGQGLYNEQFF.

This clonotype showed up just a few times. This sequence joins TRBV7-9 and TRBJ2-5; 7 bases align to TRBD1. Trimming at V came to 5 bases and at J to 5 bases, leaving 14 bases not matched to a gene. Per the germline V gene, CDR1 is SEHNR and CDR2 is FQNEAQ (reference sequence). The CDR3 consists of 16 residues. DNA of the CDR3: TGTGCCAGCAGCCGGGATGGACAGGCTGCAGGGGAGACCCAGTACTTC. It specifies CASSRDGQAAGETQYF.

This clonotype was seen a few times. The genes are TRBV3-1 and TRBJ2-2, with TRBD2 as a possible D gene (6 bases). The V end lost 3 bases, the J end lost 2 bases, and 16 bases lay between the germline ends. This CDR3 comprises 17 residues. In germline, CDR1 is LGHDT, CDR2 YNNKEL (reference sequence). The CDR3 bases are TGTGCCAGCAGCCATTTCCCGGGAGCGGGCAACACCGGGGAGCTGTTTTTT. Protein product: CASSHFPGAGNTGELFF.

This clonotype showed up just a few times. The chain employs TRBV18 and TRBJ2-5, with TRBD1 matching 12 bases. CDR3 length: 15 amino acids. The V segment lost 7 bases and the J segment 3 bases; nucleotides outside the gene matches: 6. The germline V gene has CDR1 KGHSH and CDR2 LQKENI. The CDR3 sequence is CASLPGQGAEETQYF. The CDR3 DNA reads TGTGCCAGCTTACCGGGACAGGGGGCAGAAGAGACCCAGTACTTC.

The rearrangement joins TRBV20-1 to TRBJ2-1; D remains ambiguous. V lost 6 bases to trimming and J lost 7 bases, with 19 bases between them. The CDR3 loop spans 14 amino acids. From germline, CDR1 is DFQATT and CDR2 SNEGSKA (reference sequence). This CDR3 reads CSAGEWTPGNEQFF. The CDR3 DNA is TGCAGTGCAGGCGAATGGACCCCTGGGAATGAGCAGTTCTTC.

J is TRBJ1-2 and V is TRBV4-1, with D hard to call. CDR1 is MGHRA and CDR2 is YSYEKL in the germline V gene. V lost 7 bases, J lost 8 bases, and 26 bases lay in between. The CDR3 runs to 16 residues. DNA for the CDR3: TGCGCCAGCACCCGCGAACCTGGGAAGTCCACTTCGGGCTACACCTTC. It specifies CASTREPGKSTSGYTF.

In its sample, this clonotype was seen a few times. The chain has TRBV27 and TRBJ1-1, with D perhaps matching TRBD1 (5 bases). CDR1 and CDR2 from the germline V gene are MNHEY and SMNVEV (reference sequence). The CDR3 is 13 amino acids. V was clipped by 5 bases and J by 5 bases, with 12 bases between them. This CDR3 reads CASSKGWGTEAFF. The CDR3 nucleotides read TGTGCCAGCAGTAAGGGGTGGGGGACTGAAGCTTTCTTT.

The rearrangement links TRBV6-1 to TRBJ1-6; TRBD1 might be the D (5 bases). Trimming cost V 7 bases and J 10 bases, with 17 bases left between them. The CDR3 contains 14 residues. CDR1 MNHNS and CDR2 SASEGT come from the germline V gene. Here the CDR3 DNA reads TGTGCCAGCACTAAAAGAGGGGTACGGTCACCCCTCCACTTT. Translating it yields CASTKRGVRSPLHF.

The chain couples TRBV6-2 or TRBV6-3 to TRBJ2-1, with TRBD2 as a possible D gene (6 bases). Germline V gene sequence: CDR1 MNHEY, CDR2 SVGEGT. V dropped 2 bases and J dropped 10 bases, with 15 bases sitting between them. The length of the CDR3 is 14 residues. DNA for the CDR3: TGTGCCAGCAGTTACCCCAGGGCGGAGGGGGAGCAGTTCTTC. It yields the protein CASSYPRAEGEQFF.

Points on this clonotype: At one of its ends the junction is not consistent with the germline gene, which may arise from a read error. This chain connects TRBV7-3 to TRBJ2-3; D is ambiguous. Germline assignment: CDR1 SGHTA and CDR2 FQGTGA. This CDR3 region has 14 residues. The CDR3 is CASSLGSGSDMQYF. The CDR3 coding sequence is TGTGCCAGCAGCTTAGGGTCTGGTTCAGATATGCAGTATTTT.

This clonotype has a count of ten or more. J is TRBJ2-7 and V is TRBV7-8; 10 nucleotides match TRBD2. Germline CDR1 and CDR2: SGHVS and FQNEAQ. CDR3 length: 17 amino acids. J gave up 4 bases and V 4 bases, and 13 bases lay outside the gene matches. The CDR3, as DNA: TGTGCCAGCAGCTATTATATTTATCCTAGCGGGGGATACGAGCAGTACTTC. Translation: CASSYYIYPSGGYEQYF.

The chain is built from TRBV6-2 or TRBV6-3 and TRBJ2-3; unclear D gene. The CDR3 has 13 amino acids. The germline V and J ends were trimmed by 3 bases and 6 bases, with 10 bases remaining between them. Germline V gene sequence: CDR1 MNHEY, CDR2 SVGEGT. The chain's CDR3 is CASSYAMSDTQYF. As DNA, the CDR3 is TGTGCCAGCAGTTATGCCATGTCGGATACGCAGTATTTT.

V is TRBV4-1 and J is TRBJ2-7, with 10 bases that match TRBD2. Trimming removed 4 bases from V and 6 bases from J; junction bases left unmatched: 9. The germline V gene has CDR1 MGHRA and CDR2 YSYEKL. This CDR3 has 15 amino acids. As DNA, the CDR3 is TGCGCCAGCAGCCTCAGGCCTAGCGGGAGAGGCGAGCAGTACTTC. Translated, it gives CASSLRPSGRGEQYF.

V gene TRBV19 combines with J gene TRBJ2-5, with D unclear. This CDR3 is 13 amino acids long. V was pared by 2 bases and J by 7 bases, with 11 bases between. The germline V gene encodes CDR1 LNHDA and CDR2 SQIVND (reference sequence). CDR3 DNA: TGTGCCAGTAGTATAAGGGCTCGGGCGACCCAGTACTTC. Amino acid sequence: CASSIRARATQYF.

This clonotype was found a few times. The chain recombines TRBV20-1 with TRBJ2-5; 10 bases line up with TRBD1. CDR1 is DFQATT and CDR2 is SNEGSKA in the germline V gene (reference sequence). The CDR3 covers 15 residues. V dropped 5 bases and J dropped 3; count of bases not matched to a gene: 9. CDR3 in amino acids: CSAYTGTGEKETQYF. CDR3 nucleotide sequence: TGCAGTGCTTATACCGGGACAGGGGAAAAAGAGACCCAGTACTTC.

The table lists this clonotype with a few counts. The chain joins TRBV6-1 to TRBJ1-1, with 11 bases matching TRBD1. After removal of 6 bases from V and 1 base from J, the junction contained 10 bases not matched to a gene. The CDR3 has 17 amino acids. Germline V CDR1 and CDR2: MNHNS, SASEGT. CDR3 DNA sequence: TGTGCCAGCAGCCGACGGGACAGGGGGGGAACGAACACTGAAGCTTTCTTT. Protein: CASSRRDRGGTNTEAFF.

The rearrangement links TRBV2 to TRBJ2-7; D gene uncertain. Per germline, CDR1 SNHLY and CDR2 FYNNEI. The CDR3 sequence is 11 residues long. The V and J ends lost 10 bases and 4 bases respectively, with 11 bases between them. Here the CDR3 reads CATGSQYEQYF. In nucleotides, the CDR3 is TGTGCCACCGGGTCCCAATACGAGCAGTACTTC.

The CDR3: CASSRDRGLDEQFF. CDR3 nucleotide sequence: TGTGCCAGCTCCCGGGACAGGGGGTTAGATGAGCAGTTCTTC. This chain links TRBV27 with TRBJ2-1, with 11 bases matching TRBD1. CDR3 length: 14 residues. The junction had 8 bases not matched to a gene; V was cut back by 8 bases and J by 8 bases. Germline loops: CDR1 MNHEY, CDR2 SMNVEV (reference sequence).